This T cell receptor beta chain emerged from a study of spatial heterogeneity in lung cancer. There are 13 residues in the CDR3. Sample time point: sample taken at primary tumor resection. Without sorting, whole RNA was sequenced from tumor, nontumor lung or frozen PBMC. This clonotype was detected many times. Its target is not known. Study findings and constraints: Counts that tracked tumor mutation counts were those of expanded intratumoral alpha and beta TCRs.

In TCRdb, the 5' RACE reads were re-called with MiXCR into one record per CDR3 protein. There are 7,000 or so distinct CDR3 sequences in the sample; around 3.2% occur only once, and 20% to 25% lies in the top ten. The source material was lung tumor tissue, sampled at surgery. The receptor comes from a male donor with early-stage non-small cell lung cancer. The rearrangement links TRBV21-1 to TRBJ2-7; the DNA was not compared with TRBD1, the D call given in the table. TRBV21-1 is termed a pseudogene. The CDR3 loop reads CASSLVGIGEQYF. The DNA for the CDR3 is TGTGCCAGCTCCCTGGTCGGGATCGGCGAGCAGTACTTC.